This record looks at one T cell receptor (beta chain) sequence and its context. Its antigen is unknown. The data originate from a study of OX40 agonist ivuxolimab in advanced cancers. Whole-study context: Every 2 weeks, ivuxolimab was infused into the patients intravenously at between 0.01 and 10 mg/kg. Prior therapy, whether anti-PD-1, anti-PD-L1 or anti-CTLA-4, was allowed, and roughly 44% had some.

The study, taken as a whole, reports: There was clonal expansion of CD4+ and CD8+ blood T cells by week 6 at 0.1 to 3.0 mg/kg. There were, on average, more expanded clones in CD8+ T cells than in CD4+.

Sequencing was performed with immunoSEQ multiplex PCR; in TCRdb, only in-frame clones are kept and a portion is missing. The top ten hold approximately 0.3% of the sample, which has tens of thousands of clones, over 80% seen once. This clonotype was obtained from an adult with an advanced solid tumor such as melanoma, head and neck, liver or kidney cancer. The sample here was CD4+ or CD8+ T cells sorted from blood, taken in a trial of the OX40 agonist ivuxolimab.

CDR3 region: CASSLTWVNTEAFF. In nucleotides, the CDR3 is TGTGCCAGCAGCTTAACTTGGGTGAACACTGAAGCTTTCTTT. V gene TRBV7-3 combines with J gene TRBJ1-1; D is ambiguous. V lost 0 bases, J lost 0 bases, and 5 bases lay in between. CDR1 SGHTA and CDR2 FQGTGA come from the germline V gene. CDR3 length: 14 amino acids.